This TCR beta chain was observed in a study of tumor-infiltrating lymphocytes in localized non-small cell lung cancer. The data were produced by immunoSEQ multiplex PCR, yet TCRdb's version contains in-frame clones alone and is incomplete. The data show 20,000 or so clones, 73% seen once. The germline gives CDR1 LGHNA, CDR2 YSLEER. V lost 0 bases to trimming and J lost 3 bases; unmatched junction nucleotides: 3. There are 16 residues in the CDR3. Study-wide results and limits: Compared with uninvolved lung, tumors showed higher T cell infiltration by TCRbeta sequencing. Recurrence-free survival showed no association with tumor T-cell fraction. Only some patients had TCR sequencing, depending on available tissue. T-cell fraction did not differ between immunotypes IM1 and IM2.

Worth noting for this clone: The target antigen is unknown.

Source material: lung tumor tissue. This TCR was sampled from a human donor with non-small cell lung cancer. The chain is built from TRBV4-3 and TRBJ1-3; the match to TRBD1 covers 9 bases. This chain's CDR3 is CASSQDGTGSGNTIYF. The CDR3 DNA reads as TGCGCCAGCAGCCAAGATGGGACAGGGAGTGGAAACACCATATATTTT.